The TCR beta chain under discussion was sequenced for a study of blood T cell repertoires in COVID-19. Profiled with immunoSEQ multiplex PCR; TCRdb holds only in-frame clones, not every one. The top ten hold under 0.75% of the sample, which has 500,000 or so clones, around 90% seen once. CDR1 is WSHSY, CDR2 SAAADI, per germline. V was pared by 1 base and J by 0 bases, with 18 bases of the junction left unmatched. The CDR3 contains 21 residues. This TCR was sampled from a woman aged 18-29 years who had recovered from COVID-19. The chain carries TRBV10-2 and TRBJ1-5, with 7 bases lining up with TRBD1. The sample was PBMCs or T cells enriched from blood (not recorded which). The CDR3 spells CASSEFGQSGTAIYSNQPQHF. CDR3 DNA sequence: TGCGCCAGCAGTGAGTTCGGTCAATCCGGGACAGCAATTTATAGCAATCAGCCCCAGCATTTT.